This entry is about one T cell receptor (beta chain). What it binds is not known. TCRdb independently ran MiXCR on the reads; one entry per CDR3 protein. The table records some 46,000 distinct CDR3 sequences, roughly a fifth of them present only once. The record originates from a study of T cell repertoires in cytomegalovirus infection. Study information: Selected CMV epitopes included recently identified HLA-C-restricted ones as well as well-studied HLA-B-restricted ones. Matching HLA type, along with CMV infection, was indicated by public TCR beta signatures.

The CDR3 is 13 amino acids. V was trimmed by 7 bases and J by 3 bases, leaving 13 bases between them. Whole-study findings and limits: Dominating the ex vivo response were HLA-C-restricted CMV-specific TCR beta clonotypes. Accumulated public TCR beta family frequency recognized individuals carrying CMV together with the relevant HLA.

The material was CD8+ T cells from cultured PBMCs, obtained from culture after CMV antigen stimulation. This chain joins TRBV12-3 or TRBV12-4 and TRBJ2-7; no reliable D call. The origin of this receptor is a human donor in good health (CMV status not recorded). Some clones in this sample may be carry-over from other donors' samples. CDR3: CASTFNPSYEQYF. DNA of the CDR3: TGTGCCAGCACCTTTAATCCGAGCTACGAGCAGTACTTC.